This TCR beta chain was documented in a study of cytomegalovirus exposure and HLA in healthy donors. Study in general: The roughly 120 validation repertoires, a later analysis reported, used the same platform as the approximately 650 first-cohort repertoires.

General study results and limits: The tendency of first-cohort TCR clusters to co-occur in the approximately 120 validation repertoires was identified by a subsequent analysis. In vitro testing confirmed a few CMV-associated chains as specific for CMV antigens.

This CDR3 has 15 residues. Trimming took 5 bases from V and 4 from J; bases not matched to a gene: 3. Germline V gives CDR1 KGHSH, CDR2 LQKENI. Remarks on this clone: Its antigen is unknown.

An approximately 120-subject validation cohort, separate from the 666-subject first cohort, supplied the donors. Assay used: immunoSEQ multiplex PCR; TCRdb lists only in-frame clones, some missing. The data contain approximately 180,000 clones, approximately 85% of them singletons. The sample was PBMCs. The V call is TRBV18, the J call TRBJ2-5; 14 bases are shared with TRBD2. The sequence was obtained from a woman aged 18-35 years in good health and CMV-seronegative. CDR3 bases: TGTGCCAGCTCAGCGGGACTAGCGGGAGCAGAGACCCAGTACTTC. Its translation is CASSAGLAGAETQYF.